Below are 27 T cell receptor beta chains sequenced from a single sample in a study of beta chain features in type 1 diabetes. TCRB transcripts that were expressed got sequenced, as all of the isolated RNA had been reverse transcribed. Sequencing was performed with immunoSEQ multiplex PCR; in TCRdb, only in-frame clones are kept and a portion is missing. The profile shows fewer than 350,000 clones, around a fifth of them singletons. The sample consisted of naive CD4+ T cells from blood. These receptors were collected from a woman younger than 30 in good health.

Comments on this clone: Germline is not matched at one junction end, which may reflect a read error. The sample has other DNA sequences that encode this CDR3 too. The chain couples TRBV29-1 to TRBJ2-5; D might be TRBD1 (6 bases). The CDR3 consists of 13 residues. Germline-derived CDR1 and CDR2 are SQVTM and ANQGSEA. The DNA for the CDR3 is TGTAGCGTTGACCGCGGACAGCAAGAGACCCAGTACTTC. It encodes CSVDRGQQETQYF.

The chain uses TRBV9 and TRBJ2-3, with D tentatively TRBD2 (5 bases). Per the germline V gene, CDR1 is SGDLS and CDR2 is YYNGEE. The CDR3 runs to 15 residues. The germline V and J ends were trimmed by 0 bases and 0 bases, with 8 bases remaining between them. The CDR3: CASSVAGLSTDTQYF. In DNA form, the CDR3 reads TGTGCCAGCAGCGTAGCAGGACTGAGCACAGATACGCAGTATTTT.

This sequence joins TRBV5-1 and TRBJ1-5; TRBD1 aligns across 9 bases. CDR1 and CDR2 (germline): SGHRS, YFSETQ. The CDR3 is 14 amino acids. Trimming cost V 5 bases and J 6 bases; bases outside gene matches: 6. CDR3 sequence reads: CASSGTGRAQPQHF. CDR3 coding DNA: TGCGCCAGCAGTGGGACAGGGAGGGCTCAGCCCCAGCATTTT.

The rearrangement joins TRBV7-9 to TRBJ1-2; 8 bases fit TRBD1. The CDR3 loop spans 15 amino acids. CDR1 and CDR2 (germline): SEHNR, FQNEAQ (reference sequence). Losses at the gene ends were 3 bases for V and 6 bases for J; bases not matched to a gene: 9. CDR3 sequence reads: CASSLSQAGGNGYTF. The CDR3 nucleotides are TGTGCCAGCAGCTTGAGTCAGGCAGGGGGCAATGGCTACACCTTC. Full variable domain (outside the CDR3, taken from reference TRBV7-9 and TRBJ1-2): DTGVSQNPRHKITKRGQNVTFRCDPISEHNRLYWYRQTLGQGPEFLTYFQNEAQLEKSRLLSDRFSAERPKGSFSTLEIQRTEQGDSAMYLCASSLSQAGGNGYTFGSGTRLTVV.

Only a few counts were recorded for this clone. CDR3 nucleotide sequence: TGTGCCAGCCGGTACTCTGGGGCCAACGTCCTGACTTTC. It specifies CASRYSGANVLTF. The rearrangement joins TRBV28 to TRBJ2-6; D unresolved. Germline lookup yields CDR1 MDHEN and CDR2 SYDVKM. There are 13 residues in the CDR3. The V end lost 8 bases, the J end lost 0 bases, and 5 bases lay between the germline ends.

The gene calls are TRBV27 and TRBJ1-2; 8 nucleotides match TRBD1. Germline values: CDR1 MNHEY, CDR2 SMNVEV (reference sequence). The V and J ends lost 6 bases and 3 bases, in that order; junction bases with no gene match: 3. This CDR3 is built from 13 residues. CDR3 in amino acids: CASRAGGDYGYTF. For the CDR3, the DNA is TGTGCCAGCAGGGCAGGGGGCGACTATGGCTACACCTTC.

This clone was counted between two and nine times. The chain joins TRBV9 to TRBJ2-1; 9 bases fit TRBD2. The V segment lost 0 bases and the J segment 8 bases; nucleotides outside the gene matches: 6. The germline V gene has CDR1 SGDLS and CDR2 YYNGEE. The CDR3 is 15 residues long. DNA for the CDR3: TGTGCCAGCAGCGTAGCGGCGGGGGGGCTAGATGAGCAGTTCTTC. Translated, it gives CASSVAAGGLDEQFF.

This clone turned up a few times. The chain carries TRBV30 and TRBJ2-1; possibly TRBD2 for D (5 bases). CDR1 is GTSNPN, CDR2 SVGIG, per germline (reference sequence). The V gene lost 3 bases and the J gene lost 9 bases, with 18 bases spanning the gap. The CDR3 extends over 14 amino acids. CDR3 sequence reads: CAWRPGTRLTEQFF. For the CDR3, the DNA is TGTGCCTGGAGGCCGGGAACGAGATTAACTGAGCAGTTCTTC.

For the CDR3, the DNA is TGTGCCAGCAGTTACGGACAGGGGAGGACCACGAATGAGCAGTTCTTC. Translating gives CASSYGQGRTTNEQFF. J is TRBJ2-1 and V is TRBV6-5; 9 bases line up with TRBD1. V was clipped by 2 bases and J by 7 bases; unmatched bases: 9. Germline CDR1 and CDR2: MNHEY and SVGAGI. The CDR3 covers 16 residues.

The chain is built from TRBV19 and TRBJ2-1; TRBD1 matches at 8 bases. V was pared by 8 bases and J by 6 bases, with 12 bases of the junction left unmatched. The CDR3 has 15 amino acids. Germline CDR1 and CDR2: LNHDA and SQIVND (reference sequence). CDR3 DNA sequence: TGTGCCAGTCAACAACCGGGACAGGCCCTCAATGAGCAGTTCTTC. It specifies CASQQPGQALNEQFF.

The CDR3 DNA reads TGTGCCAGCAGCTCGGAGCTCTACGAGCAGTACTTC. It encodes CASSSELYEQYF. The chain combines TRBV7-9 with TRBJ2-7, with D unresolved. Germline V CDR1 and CDR2: SEHNR, FQNEAQ (reference sequence). The V end lost 4 bases, the J end lost 3 bases, and 7 bases lay between the germline ends. CDR3 length: 12 amino acids. The whole variable domain, remainder taken from reference TRBV7-9 and TRBJ2-7, is DTGVSQNPRHKITKRGQNVTFRCDPISEHNRLYWYRQTLGQGPEFLTYFQNEAQLEKSRLLSDRFSAERPKGSFSTLEIQRTEQGDSAMYLCASSSELYEQYFGPGTRLTVT.

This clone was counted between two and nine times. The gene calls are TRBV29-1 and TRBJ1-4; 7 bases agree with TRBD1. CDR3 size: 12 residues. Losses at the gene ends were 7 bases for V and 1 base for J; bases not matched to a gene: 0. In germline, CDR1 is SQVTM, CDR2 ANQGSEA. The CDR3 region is CSAGGTNEKLFF. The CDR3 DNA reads TGCAGCGCAGGGGGAACTAATGAAAAACTGTTTTTT.

The CDR3 loop is CASSSTKVLEETQYF. As DNA, the CDR3 is TGTGCCAGCAGTTCTACAAAGGTTCTAGAAGAGACCCAGTACTTC. The rearrangement links TRBV5-4 to TRBJ2-5; D is undetermined. Trimming removed 5 bases from V and 3 bases from J, with 17 bases in between. CDR3 size: 15 residues. In germline, CDR1 is SGHNT, CDR2 YYREEE (reference sequence). The full variable domain, in which reference TRBV5-4 and TRBJ2-5 provide the parts outside the CDR3, is ETGVTQSPTHLIKTRGQQVTLRCSSQSGHNTVSWYQQALGQGPQFIFQYYREEENGRGNFPPRFSGLQFPNYSSELNVNALELDDSALYLCASSSTKVLEETQYFGPGTRLLVL.

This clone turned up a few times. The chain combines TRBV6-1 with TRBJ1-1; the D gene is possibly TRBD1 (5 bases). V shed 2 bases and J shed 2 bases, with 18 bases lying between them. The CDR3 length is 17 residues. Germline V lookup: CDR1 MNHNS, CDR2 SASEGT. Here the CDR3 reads CASSEYYTGRVNTEAFF. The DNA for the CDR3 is TGTGCCAGCAGTGAATACTATACAGGCAGGGTAAACACTGAAGCTTTCTTT.

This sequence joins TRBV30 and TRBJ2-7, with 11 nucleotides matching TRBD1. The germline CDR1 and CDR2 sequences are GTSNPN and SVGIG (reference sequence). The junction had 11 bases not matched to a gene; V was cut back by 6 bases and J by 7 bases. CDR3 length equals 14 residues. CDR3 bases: TGTGCCTGCCGGACAGGGGGCGCGTCGGGGGAGCAGTACTTC. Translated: CACRTGGASGEQYF.

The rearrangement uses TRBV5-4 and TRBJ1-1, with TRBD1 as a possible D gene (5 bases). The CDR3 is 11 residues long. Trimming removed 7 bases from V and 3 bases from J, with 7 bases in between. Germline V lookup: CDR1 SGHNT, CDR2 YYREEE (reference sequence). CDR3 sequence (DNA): TGTGCCAGCCGGGGGGACACTGAAGCTTTCTTT. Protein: CASRGDTEAFF.

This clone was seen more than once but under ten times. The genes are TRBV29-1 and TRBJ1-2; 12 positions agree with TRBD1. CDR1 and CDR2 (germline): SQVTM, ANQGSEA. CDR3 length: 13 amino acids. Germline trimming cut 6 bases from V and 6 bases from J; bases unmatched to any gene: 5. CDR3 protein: CSVAGTGGDGYTF. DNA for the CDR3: TGCAGCGTCGCCGGGACAGGGGGCGATGGCTACACCTTC. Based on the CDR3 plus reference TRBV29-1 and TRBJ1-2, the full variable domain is SAVISQKPSRDICQRGTSLTIQCQVDSQVTMMFWYRQQPGQSLTLIATANQGSEATYESGFVIDKFPISRPNLTFSTLTVSNMSPEDSSIYLCSVAGTGGDGYTFGSGTRLTVV.

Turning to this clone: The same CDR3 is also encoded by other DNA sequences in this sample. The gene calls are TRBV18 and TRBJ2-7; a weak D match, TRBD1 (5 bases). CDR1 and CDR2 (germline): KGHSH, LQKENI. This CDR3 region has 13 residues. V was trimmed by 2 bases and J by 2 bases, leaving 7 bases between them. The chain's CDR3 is CASSPRGTYEQYF. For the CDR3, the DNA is TGTGCCAGCTCACCAAGGGGAACCTACGAGCAGTACTTC. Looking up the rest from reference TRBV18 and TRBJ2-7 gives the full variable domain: NAGVMQNPRHLVRRRGQEARLRCSPMKGHSHVYWYRQLPEEGLKFMVYLQKENIIDESGMPKERFSAEFPKEGPSILRIQQVVRGDSAAYFCASSPRGTYEQYFGPGTRLTVT.

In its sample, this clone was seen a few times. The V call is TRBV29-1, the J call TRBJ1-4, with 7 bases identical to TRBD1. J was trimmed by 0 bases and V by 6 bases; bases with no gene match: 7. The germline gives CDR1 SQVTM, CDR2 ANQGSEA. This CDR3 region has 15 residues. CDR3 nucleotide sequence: TGCAGCGTGGCACAGGGGCTAACAACTAATGAAAAACTGTTTTTT. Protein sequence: CSVAQGLTTNEKLFF.

The CDR3 region is CASRPTEGSWNEQFF. The CDR3 bases are TGTGCCAGCAGGCCCACGGAGGGTTCTTGGAATGAGCAGTTCTTC. The genes are TRBV4-2 and TRBJ2-1; D possibly corresponds to TRBD2 (6 bases). CDR1 and CDR2 (germline): LGHNA, YNFKEQ. V was shortened by 6 bases and J by 7 bases, with 19 bases between the two germline ends. This CDR3 contains 15 residues.

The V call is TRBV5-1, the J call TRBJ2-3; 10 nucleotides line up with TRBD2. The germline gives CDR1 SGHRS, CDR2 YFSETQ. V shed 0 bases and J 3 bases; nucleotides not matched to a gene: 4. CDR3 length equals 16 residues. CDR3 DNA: TGCGCCAGCAGCTTGGTCCTAGCGGGGGATACAGATACGCAGTATTTT. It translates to CASSLVLAGDTDTQYF.

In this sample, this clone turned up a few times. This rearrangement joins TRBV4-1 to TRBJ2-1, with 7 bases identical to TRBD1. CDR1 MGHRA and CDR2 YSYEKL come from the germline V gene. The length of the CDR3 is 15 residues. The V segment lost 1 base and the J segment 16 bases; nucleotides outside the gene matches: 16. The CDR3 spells CASSQVFPGQPRYFF. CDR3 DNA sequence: TGCGCCAGCAGCCAAGTCTTCCCGGGACAGCCAAGATACTTCTTC.

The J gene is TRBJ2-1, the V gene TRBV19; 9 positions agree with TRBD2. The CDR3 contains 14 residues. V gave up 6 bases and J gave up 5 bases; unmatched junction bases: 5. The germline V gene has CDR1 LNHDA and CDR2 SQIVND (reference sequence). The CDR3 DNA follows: TGTGCCAGTAGGGGCGGGAGGGTCGACAATGAGCAGTTCTTC. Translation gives CASRGGRVDNEQFF.

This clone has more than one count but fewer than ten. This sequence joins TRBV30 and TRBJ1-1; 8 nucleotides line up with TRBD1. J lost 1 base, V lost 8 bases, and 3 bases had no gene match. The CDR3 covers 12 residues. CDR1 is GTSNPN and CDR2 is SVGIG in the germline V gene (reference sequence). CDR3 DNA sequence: TGTGCCGGGACAGGAGGGAACACTGAAGCTTTCTTT. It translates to CAGTGGNTEAFF. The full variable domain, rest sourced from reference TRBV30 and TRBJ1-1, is SQTIHQWPATLVQPVGSPLSLECTVEGTSNPNLYWYRQAAGRGLQLLFYSVGIGQISSEVPQNLSASRPQDRQFILSSKKLLLSDSGFYLCAGTGGNTEAFFGQGTRLTVV.

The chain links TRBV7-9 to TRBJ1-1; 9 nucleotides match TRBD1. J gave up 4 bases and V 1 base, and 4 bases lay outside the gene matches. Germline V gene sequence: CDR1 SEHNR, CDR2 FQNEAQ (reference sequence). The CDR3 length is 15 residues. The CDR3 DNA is TGTGCCAGCAGCTTAGGGGGACAGGGCCGCACTGAAGCTTTCTTT. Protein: CASSLGGQGRTEAFF. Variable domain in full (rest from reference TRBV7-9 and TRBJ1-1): DTGVSQNPRHKITKRGQNVTFRCDPISEHNRLYWYRQTLGQGPEFLTYFQNEAQLEKSRLLSDRFSAERPKGSFSTLEIQRTEQGDSAMYLCASSLGGQGRTEAFFGQGTRLTVV.

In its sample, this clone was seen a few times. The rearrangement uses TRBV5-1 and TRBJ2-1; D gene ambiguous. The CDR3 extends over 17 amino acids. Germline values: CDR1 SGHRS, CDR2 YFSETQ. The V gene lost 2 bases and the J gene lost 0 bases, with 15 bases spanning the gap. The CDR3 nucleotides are TGCGCCAGCAGCTTAGAGGCGGTTTATAGCTCCTACAATGAGCAGTTCTTC. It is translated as CASSLEAVYSSYNEQFF.

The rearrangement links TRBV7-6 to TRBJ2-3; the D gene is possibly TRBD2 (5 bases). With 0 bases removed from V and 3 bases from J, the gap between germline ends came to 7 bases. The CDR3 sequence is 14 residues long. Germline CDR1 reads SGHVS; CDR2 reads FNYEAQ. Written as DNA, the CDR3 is TGTGCCAGCAGCTTAGCCTTAGCGACAGATACGCAGTATTTT. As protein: CASSLALATDTQYF.